These T cell receptor beta chains were read from a single sample in a study of shared clonotypes between healthy human individuals. Some clones are missing from TCRdb's copy, which holds only in-frame ones; the method was immunoSEQ multiplex PCR. The sample has millions of clones, just over 90% seen once. Sequenced: naive CD4+ T cells sorted from blood. These receptors were collected from a man younger than 35 in good health. The CDR3 runs from the conserved cysteine through the conserved F or W. Fields, in order: V gene, D gene, J gene, clone size, CDR3 DNA, CDR3 protein. The D gene is left open where the match is weak. Expanded clones are given a class, and other clones once, few, many or no size at all.

V gene: TRBV5-1; D gene: TRBD2; J gene: TRBJ2-5; clone size: -; CDR3 DNA: TGCGCCAGCAGATTGGCGGGGGACCAAGAGACCCAGTACTTC; CDR3 protein: CASRLAGDQETQYF
V gene: TRBV30; D gene: TRBD1; J gene: TRBJ1-5; clone size: -; CDR3 DNA: TGTGCCTGGTCGGACAGGGCTTACCAGCCCCAGCATTTT; CDR3 protein: CAWSDRAYQPQHF
V gene: TRBV5-4; D gene: -; J gene: TRBJ1-2; clone size: -; CDR3 DNA: TGTGCCAGCAGCTTTCCCCTAAACTATGGCTACACCTTC; CDR3 protein: CASSFPLNYGYTF
V gene: TRBV18; D gene: -; J gene: TRBJ1-6; clone size: once; CDR3 DNA: TGTGCCAGCTCAGAGACCGTAGGGCCTAATTCACCCCTCCACTTT; CDR3 protein: CASSETVGPNSPLHF
V gene: TRBV28; D gene: -; J gene: TRBJ1-6; clone size: -; CDR3 DNA: TGTGCCAGCACGAGCTCCTATAATTCACCCCTCCACTTT; CDR3 protein: CASTSSYNSPLHF
V gene: TRBV2; D gene: TRBD2; J gene: TRBJ2-1; clone size: -; CDR3 DNA: TGTGCCAGCAGTGTTCTGCGGGAGAGACATGAGCAGTTCTTC; CDR3 protein: CASSVLRERHEQFF
V gene: TRBV5-1; D gene: TRBD1; J gene: TRBJ1-2; clone size: -; CDR3 DNA: TGCGCCAGCAGCTTGCATACAGGGGATAACTATGGCTACACCTTC; CDR3 protein: CASSLHTGDNYGYTF
V gene: TRBV6-1; D gene: TRBD1; J gene: TRBJ1-1; clone size: once; CDR3 DNA: TGTGCCAGCAGGGACAGGGAGAACACTGAAGCTTTCTTT; CDR3 protein: CASRDRENTEAFF
V gene: TRBV9; D gene: TRBD2; J gene: TRBJ2-3; clone size: -; CDR3 DNA: TGTGCCAGCAGCGTAGGGGGGACTACCGTACCCACGCAGTATTTT; CDR3 protein: CASSVGGTTVPTQYF
V gene: TRBV28; D gene: -; J gene: TRBJ1-4; clone size: -; CDR3 DNA: TGTGCCAGCAGTTTACCCGACAGTTTGAATGAAAAACTGTTTTTT; CDR3 protein: CASSLPDSLNEKLFF
V gene: TRBV9; D gene: TRBD2; J gene: TRBJ2-5; clone size: -; CDR3 DNA: TGTGCCAGCAGCCCCTTGATGGGAGCGGGGGGAGGAGAGACCCAGTACTTC; CDR3 protein: CASSPLMGAGGGETQYF
V gene: TRBV5-1; D gene: -; J gene: TRBJ2-2; clone size: -; CDR3 DNA: TGCGCCAGCTATCCCCCGACGGGGAACACCGGGGAGCTGTTTTTT; CDR3 protein: CASYPPTGNTGELFF
V gene: TRBV6-1; D gene: -; J gene: TRBJ1-4; clone size: -; CDR3 DNA: TGTGCCGGATCAAGGTCAACTAATGAAAAACTGTTTTTT; CDR3 protein: CAGSRSTNEKLFF
V gene: TRBV5-4; D gene: -; J gene: TRBJ2-3; clone size: -; CDR3 DNA: TGTGCCAGCAGCCCCCCTAGTGCAGATACGCAGTATTTT; CDR3 protein: CASSPPSADTQYF
V gene: TRBV30; D gene: -; J gene: TRBJ2-5; clone size: -; CDR3 DNA: TGTGCCTGGAGTGGCGCAGGGGGGGAGACCCAGTACTTC; CDR3 protein: CAWSGAGGETQYF
V gene: TRBV10-3; D gene: -; J gene: TRBJ2-5; clone size: -; CDR3 DNA: TGTGCCATCAGTGAGTCGGGGGGCATTGCAGAGACCCAGTACTTC; CDR3 protein: CAISESGGIAETQYF
V gene: TRBV20-1; D gene: -; J gene: TRBJ1-1; clone size: -; CDR3 DNA: TGCAGCTGCGGGAGGTGGACTGAAGCTTTCTTT; CDR3 protein: CSCGRWTEAFF
V gene: TRBV7-9; D gene: -; J gene: TRBJ1-5; clone size: few; CDR3 DNA: TGTGCCAGCAGCCCAGACGGCAACCAGCCCCAGCATTTT; CDR3 protein: CASSPDGNQPQHF
V gene: TRBV6-5; D gene: TRBD2; J gene: TRBJ2-2; clone size: -; CDR3 DNA: TGTGCCAGCAGGACTAGCGGGAACACCGGGGAGCTGTTTTTT; CDR3 protein: CASRTSGNTGELFF
V gene: TRBV9; D gene: -; J gene: TRBJ2-3; clone size: -; CDR3 DNA: TGTGCCAGCAGCCCCCTCAACACAGATACGCAGTATTTT; CDR3 protein: CASSPLNTDTQYF
V gene: TRBV29-1; D gene: -; J gene: TRBJ2-1; clone size: -; CDR3 DNA: TGCAGCGTGGCCGGGACGTCCTCCTACAATGAGCAGTTCTTC; CDR3 protein: CSVAGTSSYNEQFF
V gene: TRBV2; D gene: -; J gene: TRBJ1-6; clone size: -; CDR3 DNA: TGTGCCAGCAGCGCCGGAAGCTCCTATAATTCACCCCTCCACTTT; CDR3 protein: CASSAGSSYNSPLHF
V gene: TRBV2; D gene: -; J gene: TRBJ2-7; clone size: -; CDR3 DNA: TGTGCCAGCAGTGAACAACTGGGGAGCTCCTACGAGCAGTACTTC; CDR3 protein: CASSEQLGSSYEQYF
V gene: TRBV2; D gene: TRBD1; J gene: TRBJ1-2; clone size: -; CDR3 DNA: TGTGCCAGCAAGGGACAGAACAAGAACTATGGCTACACCTTC; CDR3 protein: CASKGQNKNYGYTF
V gene: TRBV7-2; D gene: -; J gene: TRBJ2-3; clone size: once; CDR3 DNA: TGTGCCAGCAGCTTAAGACGGGGAGTGGGACTTACGCAGTATTTT; CDR3 protein: CASSLRRGVGLTQYF
V gene: TRBV5-1; D gene: TRBD1; J gene: TRBJ2-3; clone size: -; CDR3 DNA: TGCGCCAGCAGCCAGGGACAGGTACCTTCGCGGGGTGCGCAGTATTTT; CDR3 protein: CASSQGQVPSRGAQYF
V gene: TRBV25-1; D gene: TRBD2; J gene: TRBJ2-1; clone size: -; CDR3 DNA: TGTGCCAGCACCAGAAGCGGGGACAATGAGCAGTTCTTC; CDR3 protein: CASTRSGDNEQFF
V gene: TRBV15; D gene: -; J gene: TRBJ2-7; clone size: -; CDR3 DNA: TGTGCCACCAGCAGGCGGTGGCCGCCACCCTACGAGCAGTACTTC; CDR3 protein: CATSRRWPPPYEQYF
V gene: TRBV5-1; D gene: -; J gene: TRBJ1-5; clone size: once; CDR3 DNA: TGCGCCAGCAGCCTCAGCTCAAATCAGCCCCAGCATTTT; CDR3 protein: CASSLSSNQPQHF
V gene: TRBV28; D gene: -; J gene: TRBJ2-7; clone size: -; CDR3 DNA: TGTGCCAGCAGCCGTAGTACCTACGAGCAGTACTTC; CDR3 protein: CASSRSTYEQYF
V gene: TRBV29-1; D gene: -; J gene: TRBJ1-6; clone size: -; CDR3 DNA: TGCAGCGTCGCAGAAGGGTCTGGGGGAACACCGAGCTCCTATAATTCACCCCTCCACTTT; CDR3 protein: CSVAEGSGGTPSSYNSPLHF
V gene: TRBV19; D gene: TRBD2; J gene: TRBJ2-1; clone size: -; CDR3 DNA: TGTGCCAGTAGTATTGGGACTAGCGGGAATGAGCAGTTCTTC; CDR3 protein: CASSIGTSGNEQFF
V gene: TRBV11-2; D gene: -; J gene: TRBJ1-3; clone size: -; CDR3 DNA: TGTGCCAGCAGCTTCCTGGGCTCTGGAAACACCATATATTTT; CDR3 protein: CASSFLGSGNTIYF
V gene: TRBV5-1; D gene: -; J gene: TRBJ1-2; clone size: once; CDR3 DNA: TGCGCCAGCAGGCCATCGGAGGGGTCGGACTATGGCTACACCTTC; CDR3 protein: CASRPSEGSDYGYTF
V gene: TRBV11-2; D gene: -; J gene: TRBJ2-3; clone size: -; CDR3 DNA: TGTGCCAGCAGCTTCGGGTCATGGGGGGTGGGTAGCACAGATACGCAGTATTTT; CDR3 protein: CASSFGSWGVGSTDTQYF
V gene: TRBV30; D gene: TRBD1; J gene: TRBJ2-2; clone size: -; CDR3 DNA: TGTGCCTGGAGAGGAGGAGGACAGGCAACTACCGGGGAGCTGTTTTTT; CDR3 protein: CAWRGGGQATTGELFF
V gene: TRBV7-9; D gene: TRBD1; J gene: TRBJ1-1; clone size: few; CDR3 DNA: TGTGCCAGCAGCTTCTCGGGACAGGGCAACACTGAAGCTTTCTTT; CDR3 protein: CASSFSGQGNTEAFF
V gene: TRBV6-1; D gene: TRBD1; J gene: TRBJ2-5; clone size: -; CDR3 DNA: TGTGCCAGCAGTGTCGGGACAGGGGGCTGGGAGACCCAGTACTTC; CDR3 protein: CASSVGTGGWETQYF
V gene: TRBV4-3; D gene: -; J gene: TRBJ1-3; clone size: -; CDR3 DNA: TGCGCCAGCAGCCAAGTTTACGCCGGCTCTGGAAACACCATATATTTT; CDR3 protein: CASSQVYAGSGNTIYF
V gene: TRBV19; D gene: -; J gene: TRBJ2-5; clone size: -; CDR3 DNA: TGTGCCAGTAGCTTGACCAGCTCGGGACGGTCCCAAGAGACCCAGTACTTC; CDR3 protein: CASSLTSSGRSQETQYF
V gene: TRBV14; D gene: TRBD2; J gene: TRBJ2-1; clone size: -; CDR3 DNA: TGTGCCAGCAGCCCCCCACTAGCGGGGATCCAGGGGAATGAGCAGTTCTTC; CDR3 protein: CASSPPLAGIQGNEQFF
V gene: TRBV9; D gene: TRBD2; J gene: TRBJ2-3; clone size: -; CDR3 DNA: TGTGCCAGCAGCGTTAGGGCGGGGGGCACAGATACGCAGTATTTT; CDR3 protein: CASSVRAGGTDTQYF
V gene: TRBV10-3; D gene: TRBD2; J gene: TRBJ2-3; clone size: -; CDR3 DNA: TGTGCCATCAGTGAGCTCCAGCGGGGGGGGGATACGCAGTATTTT; CDR3 protein: CAISELQRGGDTQYF
V gene: TRBV5-1; D gene: -; J gene: TRBJ2-1; clone size: -; CDR3 DNA: TGCGCCAGCAGCTCCATACCCCCGCTAGGACGGGATGGGAATGAGCAGTTCTTC; CDR3 protein: CASSSIPPLGRDGNEQFF
V gene: TRBV29-1; D gene: TRBD2; J gene: TRBJ2-1; clone size: -; CDR3 DNA: TGCAGCGTCCTCACCGCCGGGACTAGCTCCTACAATGAGCAGTTCTTC; CDR3 protein: CSVLTAGTSSYNEQFF
V gene: TRBV11-2; D gene: TRBD1; J gene: TRBJ2-7; clone size: -; CDR3 DNA: TGTGCCAGCAGCTTCCCCGGGACAGGGCGGTACGAGCAGTACTTC; CDR3 protein: CASSFPGTGRYEQYF